This TCR beta chain was sequenced during a study of blood T cell repertoires in COVID-19. As for the study in general: Sites in the United States, Italy and Spain provided acute and convalescent COVID-19 samples.

The method was immunoSEQ multiplex PCR; TCRdb's version includes in-frame clones alone and lacks a portion of them. The sample has approximately 30,000 clones; roughly 91% are singletons. The CDR3 is 15 amino acids. V gave up 6 bases and J gave up 0 bases, with 13 bases separating them. Germline assignment: CDR1 SGHTA and CDR2 FQGTGA. The chain joins TRBV7-3 to TRBJ2-3, with D perhaps matching TRBD2 (5 bases). Sequencing was performed on peripheral blood. This TCR came from a human donor with active COVID-19. The donor label of this sample is uncertain. CDR3 residues: CASRKWELSTDTQYF. CDR3 DNA: TGTGCCAGCAGGAAATGGGAGTTAAGCACAGATACGCAGTATTTT.